Listed below are T cell receptor beta chains from one sample, sequenced in a study of cytomegalovirus exposure and HLA in healthy donors. The data were produced by immunoSEQ multiplex PCR, yet TCRdb's version contains in-frame clones alone and is incomplete. In the table there are some 200,000 clones, around 86% of which are singletons. The material sequenced was PBMCs. The receptors originated from a middle-aged woman in good health and CMV-seronegative. Each CDR3 is given with its conserved first and last residue. D genes are given only for firm matches. Not every row has a clone size; where given, it reads once, few, many or a size class.

clone_size j_call v_call d_call cdr3_aa cdr3_nt
. TRBJ1-1 TRBV9 . CASSPRGQMNTEAFF TGTGCCAGCAGCCCCAGAGGACAGATGAACACTGAAGCTTTCTTT
. TRBJ2-7 TRBV6-1 TRBD2 CASIPLAGGSYEQYF TGTGCCAGCATACCCTTAGCGGGAGGGTCCTACGAGCAGTACTTC
. TRBJ2-1 TRBV7-9 TRBD1 CASSFVPGGGNEQFF TGTGCCAGCAGCTTCGTTCCAGGGGGCGGCAATGAGCAGTTCTTC
. TRBJ2-1 TRBV7-9 TRBD2 CASSLSSGSSYNEQFF TGTGCCAGCAGCCTTTCTAGCGGGAGCTCCTACAATGAGCAGTTCTTC
once TRBJ1-4 TRBV4-1 . CASSQDGAGNEKLFF TGCGCCAGCAGCCAAGATGGGGCAGGTAATGAAAAACTGTTTTTT
. TRBJ2-3 TRBV2 . CASSGNRDRTQYF TGTGCCAGCAGCGGTAACAGGGATCGTACGCAGTATTTT
. TRBJ2-2 TRBV10-1 . CASSLFGGSRTGELFF TGCGCCAGCAGTCTGTTTGGAGGCTCACGGACCGGGGAGCTGTTTTTT
. TRBJ2-7 TRBV5-1 . CASNGGQSYEQYF TGCGCCAGCAATGGAGGACAGTCCTACGAGCAGTACTTC
. TRBJ2-5 TRBV11-2 . CASSLVVSGAQYF TGTGCCAGCAGCTTAGTCGTCTCAGGGGCCCAGTACTTC
few TRBJ2-7 TRBV6-6 . CASSGLGGADYEQYF TGTGCCAGCAGCGGCCTGGGGGGGGCTGACTACGAGCAGTACTTC
. TRBJ1-1 TRBV7-2 TRBD1 CASSFDRGNTEAFF TGTGCCAGCAGTTTCGACAGGGGGAACACTGAAGCTTTCTTT
. TRBJ2-7 TRBV11-3 . CASSMTGYEQYF TGTGCCAGCAGCATGACAGGATACGAGCAGTACTTC
. TRBJ2-4 TRBV28 TRBD1 CASRIGLTGKDIQYF TGTGCCAGCAGGATTGGACTGACAGGGAAGGACATTCAGTACTTC
. TRBJ2-3 TRBV23-1 . CASSQSVPSRTDTQYF TGCGCCAGCAGTCAATCTGTCCCATCGAGGACAGATACGCAGTATTTT
. TRBJ2-2 TRBV27 TRBD1 CASSPRDRVNTGELFF TGTGCCAGCAGTCCACGGGACAGGGTGAACACCGGGGAGCTGTTTTTT
few TRBJ2-2 TRBV15 . CATGAGRDTGELFF TGTGCCACCGGTGCGGGAAGGGACACCGGGGAGCTGTTTTTT
. TRBJ2-3 TRBV4-1 TRBD2 CASSQGRTSGRATDTQYF TGCGCCAGCAGCCAAGGGCGAACTAGCGGGAGGGCCACAGATACGCAGTATTTT
. TRBJ2-7 TRBV7-8 TRBD1 CASSLSPLSRGPTYEQYF TGTGCCAGCAGCTTATCGCCACTAAGTAGGGGGCCGACCTACGAGCAGTACTTC
few TRBJ2-7 TRBV27 . CASSLGKRTLSTRTYEQYF TGTGCCAGCAGTCTGGGGAAACGTACGCTATCGACTAGAACCTACGAGCAGTACTTC
. TRBJ2-3 TRBV5-1 . CASSLTHLADTQYF TGCGCCAGCAGCTTGACCCACTTGGCAGATACGCAGTATTTT
few TRBJ2-5 TRBV5-1 TRBD2 CASSLGLAEKETQYF TGCGCCAGCAGCCTCGGACTAGCGGAAAAAGAGACCCAGTACTTC
. TRBJ1-2 TRBV10-2 TRBD1 CASSGWTGTNYGYTF TGCGCCAGCAGTGGTTGGACAGGAACTAACTATGGCTACACCTTC
. TRBJ1-1 TRBV18 TRBD1 CASSPDRVNEAFF TGTGCCAGCTCACCGGACAGGGTTAATGAAGCTTTCTTT
. TRBJ2-1 TRBV27 TRBD1 CASAHRGTNEQFF TGTGCCAGCGCCCACAGGGGGACCAATGAGCAGTTCTTC
. TRBJ2-7 TRBV27 TRBD2 CASSALAGGPSVDPYEQYF TGTGCCAGCAGTGCCTTAGCGGGAGGGCCCAGCGTGGACCCCTACGAGCAGTACTTC
. TRBJ2-7 TRBV28 . CASSLGGSYEQYF TGTGCCAGCAGTTTAGGGGGGTCCTACGAGCAGTACTTC
. TRBJ2-1 TRBV5-1 . CASSLGAYNEQFF TGCGCCAGCAGCTTGGGGGCGTACAATGAGCAGTTCTTC
once TRBJ1-2 TRBV27 . CASSFQIHGYTF TGTGCCAGCAGTTTTCAAATCCATGGCTACACCTTC
. TRBJ2-7 TRBV2 . CASSEAGGWATGSYEQYF TGTGCCAGCAGTGAAGCGGGGGGTTGGGCGACAGGGTCCTACGAGCAGTACTTC
. TRBJ2-1 TRBV4-1 . CASSQIVAGVISSYNEQFF TGCGCCAGCAGCCAAATCGTGGCCGGGGTTATCAGCTCCTACAATGAGCAGTTCTTC
. TRBJ2-7 TRBV9 TRBD2 CASSFSGLAARNEQYF TGTGCCAGCAGCTTCTCAGGACTAGCGGCTCGTAACGAGCAGTACTTC
. TRBJ2-7 TRBV7-9 . CASSPTGSSYEQYF TGTGCCAGCAGCCCAACAGGGAGCTCCTACGAGCAGTACTTC
. TRBJ1-5 TRBV7-6 TRBD1 CASSAGGRQPQHF TGTGCCAGCAGCGCAGGGGGCAGACAGCCCCAGCATTTT
few TRBJ2-2 TRBV10-3 TRBD2 CATSALAHETNTGELFF TGTGCCACATCAGCACTAGCGCACGAAACGAACACCGGGGAGCTGTTTTTT
few TRBJ1-1 TRBV29-1 . CSVVSGAEAFF TGCAGCGTTGTTTCGGGGGCTGAAGCTTTCTTT
once TRBJ1-1 TRBV10-3 . CAISGGGANTEAFF TGTGCCATCAGTGGCGGTGGAGCGAACACTGAAGCTTTCTTT
once TRBJ1-1 TRBV15 . CATSRDFGVTEAFF TGTGCCACCAGCAGAGATTTCGGGGTCACTGAAGCTTTCTTT
. TRBJ1-2 TRBV19 . CASSAVGTLNYGYTF TGTGCCAGTAGTGCAGTCGGGACTCTTAACTATGGCTACACCTTC
. TRBJ2-1 TRBV11-2 . CASSIRGNEQFF TGTGCCAGCAGCATTAGAGGCAATGAGCAGTTCTTC
few TRBJ1-5 TRBV27 . CARLKRVFNNQPQHF TGTGCCAGACTAAAAAGAGTTTTTAACAATCAGCCCCAGCATTTT
. TRBJ1-2 TRBV18 TRBD1 CASSPSGTGTNYGYTF TGTGCCAGCTCACCGTCCGGGACAGGGACTAACTATGGCTACACCTTC
. TRBJ2-2 TRBV5-4 TRBD2 CASSTGLAGPNTGELFF TGTGCCAGCAGTACCGGACTAGCGGGACCGAACACCGGGGAGCTGTTTTTT
. TRBJ2-7 TRBV14 TRBD2 CASSQGLAGPYEQYF TGTGCCAGCAGCCAAGGACTAGCGGGGCCCTACGAGCAGTACTTC
. TRBJ1-1 TRBV5-1 . CASSLATIAGHNTEAFF TGCGCCAGCAGCTTGGCCACGATAGCCGGTCACAACACTGAAGCTTTCTTT
. TRBJ2-3 TRBV18 TRBD1 CASSIDRVEEQYF TGTGCCAGCTCCATCGACAGGGTGGAAGAGCAGTATTTT
. TRBJ1-2 TRBV2 TRBD1 CASSAGDRGWAGYTF TGTGCCAGCAGTGCAGGAGACAGGGGATGGGCTGGCTACACCTTC
once TRBJ2-7 TRBV7-8 TRBD2 CASSLGFRLAGDEQYF TGTGCCAGCAGCTTAGGATTTAGGCTAGCGGGAGACGAGCAGTACTTC
. TRBJ1-2 TRBV10-3 TRBD1 CAISDGGTGGFSGYTF TGTGCCATCAGTGACGGAGGGACAGGGGGGTTTAGCGGCTACACCTTC
. TRBJ2-7 TRBV9 TRBD2 CASSVGLAASYEQYF TGTGCCAGCAGCGTAGGCCTAGCGGCCTCCTACGAGCAGTACTTC
. TRBJ2-2 TRBV2 . CASSAQWGAGAGELFF TGTGCCAGCAGCGCCCAATGGGGGGCGGGAGCTGGGGAGCTGTTTTTT
. TRBJ2-1 TRBV5-6 TRBD2 CASSPPPGGAYNEQFF TGTGCCAGCAGCCCGCCCCCGGGAGGGGCCTACAATGAGCAGTTCTTC
. TRBJ1-1 TRBV27 TRBD1 CASSDRVNTEAFF TGTGCCAGCAGCGACAGGGTGAACACTGAAGCTTTCTTT